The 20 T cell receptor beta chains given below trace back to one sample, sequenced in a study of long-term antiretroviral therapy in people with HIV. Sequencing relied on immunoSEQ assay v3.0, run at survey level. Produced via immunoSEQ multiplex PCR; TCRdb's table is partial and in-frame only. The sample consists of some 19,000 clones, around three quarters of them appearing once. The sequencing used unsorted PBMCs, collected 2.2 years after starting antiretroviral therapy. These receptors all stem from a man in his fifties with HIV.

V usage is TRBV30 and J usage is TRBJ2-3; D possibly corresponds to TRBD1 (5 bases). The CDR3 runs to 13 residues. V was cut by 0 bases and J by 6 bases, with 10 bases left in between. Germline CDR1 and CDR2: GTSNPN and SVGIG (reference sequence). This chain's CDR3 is CAWSVRRADTQYF. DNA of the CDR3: TGTGCCTGGAGTGTACGCAGGGCGGATACGCAGTATTTT.

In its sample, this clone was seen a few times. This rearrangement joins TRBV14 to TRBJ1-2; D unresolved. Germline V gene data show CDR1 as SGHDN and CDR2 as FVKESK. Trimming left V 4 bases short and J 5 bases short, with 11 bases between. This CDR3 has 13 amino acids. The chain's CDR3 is CASSLREEYGYTF. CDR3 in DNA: TGTGCCAGCAGCCTCCGAGAGGAGTATGGCTACACCTTC.

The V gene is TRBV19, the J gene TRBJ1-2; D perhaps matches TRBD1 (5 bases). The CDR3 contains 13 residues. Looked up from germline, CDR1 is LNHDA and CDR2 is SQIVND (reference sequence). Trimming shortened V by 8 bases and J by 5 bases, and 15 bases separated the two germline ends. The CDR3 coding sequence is TGTGCCAGTGTGTCGGGGGTTCGGTATGGCTACACCTTC. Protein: CASVSGVRYGYTF. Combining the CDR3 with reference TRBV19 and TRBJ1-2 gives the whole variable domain DGGITQSPKYLFRKEGQNVTLSCEQNLNHDAMYWYRQDPGQGLRLIYYSQIVNDFQKGDIAEGYSVSREKKESFPLTVTSAQKNPTAFYLCASVSGVRYGYTFGSGTRLTVV.

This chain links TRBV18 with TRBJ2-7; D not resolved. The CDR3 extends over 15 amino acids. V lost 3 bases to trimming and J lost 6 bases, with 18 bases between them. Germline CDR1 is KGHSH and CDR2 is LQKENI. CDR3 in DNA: TGTGCCAGCTCACCGCCCAGTTTAAAGGGCCGCGAGCAGTACTTC. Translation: CASSPPSLKGREQYF. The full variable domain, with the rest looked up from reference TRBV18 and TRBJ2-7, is NAGVMQNPRHLVRRRGQEARLRCSPMKGHSHVYWYRQLPEEGLKFMVYLQKENIIDESGMPKERFSAEFPKEGPSILRIQQVVRGDSAAYFCASSPPSLKGREQYFGPGTRLTVT.

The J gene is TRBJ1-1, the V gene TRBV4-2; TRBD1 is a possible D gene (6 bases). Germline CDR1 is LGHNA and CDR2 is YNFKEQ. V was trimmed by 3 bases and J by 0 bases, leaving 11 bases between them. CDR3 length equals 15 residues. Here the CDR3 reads CASSQTGTLNTEAFF. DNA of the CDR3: TGTGCCAGCAGCCAGACGGGGACACTGAACACTGAAGCTTTCTTT.

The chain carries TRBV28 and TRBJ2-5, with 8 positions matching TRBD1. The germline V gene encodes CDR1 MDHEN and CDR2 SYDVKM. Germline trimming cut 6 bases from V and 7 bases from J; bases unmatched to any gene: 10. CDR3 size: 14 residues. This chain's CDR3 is CASRLQGVEGTQYF. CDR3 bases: TGTGCCAGCAGATTACAGGGGGTAGAGGGGACCCAGTACTTC.

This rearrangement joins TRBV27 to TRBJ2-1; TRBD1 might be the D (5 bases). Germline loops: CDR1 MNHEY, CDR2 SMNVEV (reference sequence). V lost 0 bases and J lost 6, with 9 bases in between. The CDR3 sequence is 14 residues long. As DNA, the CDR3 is TGTGCCAGCAGTTTATCGACAGTTGTCAATGAGCAGTTCTTC. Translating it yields CASSLSTVVNEQFF.

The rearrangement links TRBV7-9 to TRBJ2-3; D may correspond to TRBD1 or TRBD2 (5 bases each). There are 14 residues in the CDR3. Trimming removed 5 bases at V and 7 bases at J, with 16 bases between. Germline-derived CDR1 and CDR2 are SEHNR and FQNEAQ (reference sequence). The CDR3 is CASSPRDRWHTQYF. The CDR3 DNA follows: TGTGCCAGCAGCCCCCGGGACCGCTGGCATACGCAGTATTTT.

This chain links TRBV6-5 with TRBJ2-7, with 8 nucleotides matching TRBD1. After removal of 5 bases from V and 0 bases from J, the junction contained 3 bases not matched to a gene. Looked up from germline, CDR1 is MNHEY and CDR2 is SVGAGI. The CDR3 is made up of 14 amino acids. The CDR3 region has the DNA TGTGCCAGCAGTCGGGACAGGAGCTCCTACGAGCAGTACTTC. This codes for CASSRDRSSYEQYF.

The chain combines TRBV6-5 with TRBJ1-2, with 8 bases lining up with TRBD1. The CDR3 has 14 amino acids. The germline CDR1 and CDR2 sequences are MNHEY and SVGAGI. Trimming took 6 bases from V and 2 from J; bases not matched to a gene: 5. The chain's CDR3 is CASSLWTGNYGYTF. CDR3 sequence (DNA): TGTGCCAGCAGCTTATGGACAGGGAACTATGGCTACACCTTC.

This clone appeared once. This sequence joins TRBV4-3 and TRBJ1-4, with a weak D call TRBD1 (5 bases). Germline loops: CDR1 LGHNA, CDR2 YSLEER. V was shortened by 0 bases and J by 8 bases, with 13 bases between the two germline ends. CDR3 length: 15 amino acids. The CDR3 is CASSQDLQGGEKLFF. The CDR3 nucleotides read TGCGCCAGCAGCCAAGATCTCCAGGGAGGGGAAAAACTGTTTTTT.

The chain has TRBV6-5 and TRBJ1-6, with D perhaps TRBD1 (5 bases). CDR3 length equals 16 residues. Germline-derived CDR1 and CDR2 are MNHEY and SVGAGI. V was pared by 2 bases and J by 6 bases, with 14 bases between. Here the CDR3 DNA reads TGTGCCAGCAGTTACCTTACCTGGGACGGTAATTCACCCCTCCACTTT. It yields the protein CASSYLTWDGNSPLHF.

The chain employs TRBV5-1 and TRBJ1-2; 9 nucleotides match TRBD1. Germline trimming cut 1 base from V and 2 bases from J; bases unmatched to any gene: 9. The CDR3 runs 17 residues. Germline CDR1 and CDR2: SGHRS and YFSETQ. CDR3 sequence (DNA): TGCGCCAGCAGCTTGAGGCGGGACAGGGACCCAAACTATGGCTACACCTTC. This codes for CASSLRRDRDPNYGYTF.

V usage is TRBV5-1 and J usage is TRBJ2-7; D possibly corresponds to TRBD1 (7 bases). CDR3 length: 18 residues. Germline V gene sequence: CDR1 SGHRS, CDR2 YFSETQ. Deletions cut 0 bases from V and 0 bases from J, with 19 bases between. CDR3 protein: CASSLGPPGGQISYEQYF. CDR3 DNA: TGCGCCAGCAGCTTGGGTCCCCCCGGGGGACAGATCTCCTACGAGCAGTACTTC. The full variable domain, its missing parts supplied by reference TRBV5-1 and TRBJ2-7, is KAGVTQTPRYLIKTRGQQVTLSCSPISGHRSVSWYQQTPGQGLQFLFEYFSETQRNKGNFPGRFSGRQFSNSRSEMNVSTLELGDSALYLCASSLGPPGGQISYEQYFGPGTRLTVT.

Here the CDR3 DNA reads TGTGCCAGCAGTCTGGGGGATACGCAGTATTTT. This translates into CASSLGDTQYF. This chain links TRBV2 with TRBJ2-3, with no clear D. Germline CDR1 is SNHLY and CDR2 is FYNNEI. V was shortened by 5 bases and J by 6 bases, with 6 bases between the two germline ends. CDR3 length equals 11 residues. Based on the CDR3 plus reference TRBV2 and TRBJ2-3, the full variable domain is EPEVTQTPSHQVTQMGQEVILRCVPISNHLYFYWYRQILGQKVEFLVSFYNNEISEKSEIFDDQFSVERPDGSNFTLKIRSTKLEDSAMYFCASSLGDTQYFGPGTRLTVL.

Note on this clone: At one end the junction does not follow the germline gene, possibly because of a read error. CDR3 DNA sequence: TGCAGCGTCGAAGATTCAGCGGGGGCTCTCATCCTCTACGAGCAGTACTTC. Translation gives CSVEDSAGALILYEQYF. The chain links TRBV29-1 to TRBJ2-7; 8 bases fit TRBD2. CDR3 length equals 17 residues. Germline CDR1 reads SQVTM; CDR2 reads ANQGSEA.

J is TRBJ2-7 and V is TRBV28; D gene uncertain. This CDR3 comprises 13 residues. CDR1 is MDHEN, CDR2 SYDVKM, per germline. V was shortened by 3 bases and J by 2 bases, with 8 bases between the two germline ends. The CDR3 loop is CASSFDGTYEQYF. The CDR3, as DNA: TGTGCCAGCAGTTTCGACGGTACCTACGAGCAGTACTTC.

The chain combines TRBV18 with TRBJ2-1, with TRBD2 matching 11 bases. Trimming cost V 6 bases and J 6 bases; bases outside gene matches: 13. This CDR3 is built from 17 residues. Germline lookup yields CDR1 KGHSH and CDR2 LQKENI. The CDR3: CASSHSLAGGTGNEQFF. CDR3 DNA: TGTGCCAGCTCCCACTCCCTAGCGGGAGGAACAGGCAATGAGCAGTTCTTC.

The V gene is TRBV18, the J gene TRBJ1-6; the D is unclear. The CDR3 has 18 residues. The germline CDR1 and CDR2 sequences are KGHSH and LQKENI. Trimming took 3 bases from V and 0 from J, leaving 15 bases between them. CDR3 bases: TGTGCCAGCTCACCTACCCCACGGTTGAGCTCCTATAATTCACCCCTCCACTTT. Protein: CASSPTPRLSSYNSPLHF. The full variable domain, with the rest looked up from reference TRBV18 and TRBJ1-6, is NAGVMQNPRHLVRRRGQEARLRCSPMKGHSHVYWYRQLPEEGLKFMVYLQKENIIDESGMPKERFSAEFPKEGPSILRIQQVVRGDSAAYFCASSPTPRLSSYNSPLHFGNGTRLTVT.

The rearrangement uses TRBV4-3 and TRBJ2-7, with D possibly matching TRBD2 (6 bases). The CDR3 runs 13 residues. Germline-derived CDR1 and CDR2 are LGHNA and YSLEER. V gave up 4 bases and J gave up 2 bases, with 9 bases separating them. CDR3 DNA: TGCGCCAGCAGCCCTGGGGAGGCCTACGAGCAGTACTTC. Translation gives CASSPGEAYEQYF.